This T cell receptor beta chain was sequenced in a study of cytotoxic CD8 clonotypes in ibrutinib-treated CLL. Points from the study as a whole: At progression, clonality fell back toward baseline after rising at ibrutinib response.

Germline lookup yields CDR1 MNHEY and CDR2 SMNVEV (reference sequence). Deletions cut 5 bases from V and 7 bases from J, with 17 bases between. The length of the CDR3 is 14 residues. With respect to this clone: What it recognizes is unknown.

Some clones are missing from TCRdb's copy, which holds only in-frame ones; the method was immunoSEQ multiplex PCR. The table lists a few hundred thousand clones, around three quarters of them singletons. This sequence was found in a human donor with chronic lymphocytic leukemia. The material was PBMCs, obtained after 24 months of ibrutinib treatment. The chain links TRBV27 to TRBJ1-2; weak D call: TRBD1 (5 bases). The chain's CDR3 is CASSGVRSTGGYTF. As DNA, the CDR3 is TGTGCCAGCAGTGGGGTACGGAGTACAGGTGGCTACACCTTC.